This T cell receptor (beta chain) is from a study of early T cells in non-severe SARS-CoV-2 infection. Study background: Sequencing used unsorted whole-blood bulk RNA, so chains lack pairing.

From germline, CDR1 is SEHNR and CDR2 FQNEAQ (reference sequence). The CDR3 runs to 14 residues. The ends were cut back, 1 base at V and 1 base at J, with 8 bases in the middle. MiXCR, applied by TCRdb to the 5' RACE reads, yields one record per CDR3 protein. The profile covers more than 65,000 distinct CDR3 sequences, with roughly 12% appearing a single time and around 2.8% taken by the ten largest. The receptor's source is an adult who was a healthcare worker with PCR-confirmed SARS-CoV-2 infection or an uninfected control (not recorded which). The J gene is TRBJ2-7, the V gene TRBV7-9; D not resolved. Sequenced material: whole blood, taken at baseline. Here the CDR3 reads CASSLDRSSYEQYF. The CDR3 DNA follows: TGTGCCAGCAGCTTAGACAGAAGTTCCTACGAGCAGTACTTC.